This TCR beta chain was found in a study of T-cell reconstitution after alpha-beta-depleted transplantation in children. General study findings and limits: One year after transplant, T-cell counts and diversity came mostly from newly produced T cells.

The length of the CDR3 is 12 residues. V dropped 9 bases and J dropped 3 bases, with 9 bases sitting between them. In germline, CDR1 is MNHEY, CDR2 SVGAGI. The table lists this clonotype with a few counts. Its antigen is unidentified. A TCRbeta library incorporating unique molecular identifiers was prepared. Each CDR3 protein gets one entry after TCRdb re-called the PCR reads with MiXCR. The table lists about 240,000 distinct CDR3 sequences, about 26% of them singletons. This sequence was found in a girl aged 2 to 9 with Fanconi anemia, due to receive a stem cell transplant. The chain carries TRBV6-5 and TRBJ2-1, with D perhaps matching TRBD2 (6 bases). Source: PBMCs, taken before TCRalphabeta/CD19-depleted stem cell transplant. In DNA, the CDR3 is TGTGCCAGTAGCGGTAGCTACAATGAGCAGTTCTTC. Its translation is CASSGSYNEQFF.